These 18 T cell receptor beta chains originate from one sample sequenced in a study of CD4+ T cells in melanoma. Generated by immunoSEQ multiplex PCR, the TCRdb table keeps only in-frame clones and is missing some. The data contain more than 20,000 clones, 78% of them seen just once; the ten biggest clones take up 9.7%. The receptors stem from a human donor with melanoma.

The table lists this clone with a few counts. V usage is TRBV6-4 and J usage is TRBJ2-1; maybe TRBD2 (7 bases). The CDR3 extends over 14 amino acids. Germline CDR1 is MRHNA and CDR2 is SNTAGT. The germline V and J ends were trimmed by 4 bases and 5 bases, with 12 bases remaining between them. CDR3 bases: TGTGCCAGCAGTGTGAAAGGGGGGGACAATGAGCAGTTCTTC. This translates into CASSVKGGDNEQFF.

The chain uses TRBV4-2 and TRBJ2-3; 10 nucleotides align to TRBD2. Germline V gene sequence: CDR1 LGHNA, CDR2 YNFKEQ. V trimming: 4 bases; J trimming: 2 bases; junction bases outside the gene matches: 9. This CDR3 has 17 residues. CDR3 coding DNA: TGTGCCAGCAGCCCAGCCCAAACTAGCGGGGCCACAGATACGCAGTATTTT. Its protein is CASSPAQTSGATDTQYF.

The genes are TRBV11-2 and TRBJ2-5; TRBD2 matches 9 bases. Germline V gene lookup returns CDR1 SGHAT and CDR2 FQNNGV. J was trimmed by 2 bases and V by 5 bases; bases with no gene match: 3. CDR3 size: 14 residues. In DNA, the CDR3 is TGTGCCAGCAGCGTCCTAGCGGGGCAAGAGACCCAGTACTTC. Translating gives CASSVLAGQETQYF.

The chain links TRBV6-6 to TRBJ1-1; perhaps TRBD1 as D (6 bases). This CDR3 has 16 residues. Germline V gene sequence: CDR1 MNHNY, CDR2 SVGAGI (reference sequence). V lost 0 bases and J 6 bases, leaving 17 bases between the germline ends. DNA for the CDR3: TGTGCCAGCAGTTACTCGAGGGAGGGGGAAAAGGCTGAAGCTTTCTTT. It specifies CASSYSREGEKAEAFF.

The chain carries TRBV6-1 and TRBJ1-3; D remains unclear. This CDR3 has 15 amino acids. Germline-derived CDR1 and CDR2 are MNHNS and SASEGT. V was pared by 4 bases and J by 0 bases, with 10 bases between. The chain's CDR3 is CASSVELPSGNTIYF. The CDR3 DNA reads TGTGCCAGCAGTGTCGAGTTACCCTCTGGAAACACCATATATTTT.

This clone was seen only once. This chain connects TRBV15 to TRBJ2-3; D remains unclear. Germline V gene data show CDR1 as LNHNV and CDR2 as YYDKDF (reference sequence). The CDR3 covers 14 residues. Trimming removed 0 bases from V and 3 bases from J, with 7 bases in between. CDR3 residues: CATSRETLTDTQYF. Written as DNA, the CDR3 is TGTGCCACCAGCAGAGAAACTCTTACAGATACGCAGTATTTT. The full variable domain, its missing parts supplied by reference TRBV15 and TRBJ2-3, is DAMVIQNPRYQVTQFGKPVTLSCSQTLNHNVMYWYQQKSSQAPKLLFHYYDKDFNNEADTPDNFQSRRPNTSFCFLDIRSPGLGDTAMYLCATSRETLTDTQYFGPGTRLTVL.

The CDR3 spells CASSLEGSVRETQYF. DNA of the CDR3: TGTGCCAGCAGCTTGGAGGGCTCGGTGCGGGAGACCCAGTACTTC. The chain couples TRBV11-2 to TRBJ2-5, with D possibly being TRBD2 (6 bases). Per the germline V gene, CDR1 is SGHAT and CDR2 is FQNNGV. The CDR3 consists of 15 residues. Trimming took off 3 bases at V and 5 bases at J, with 16 bases between the two ends.

V is TRBV2 and J is TRBJ2-7; 15 nucleotides agree with TRBD2. The ends lost 6 bases at V and 2 bases at J; junction bases unmatched: 2. Germline V gene sequence: CDR1 SNHLY, CDR2 FYNNEI. This CDR3 comprises 15 residues. The CDR3 loop is CASRGTSGGTYEQYF. The CDR3, as DNA: TGTGCCAGCAGGGGGACTAGCGGGGGGACCTACGAGCAGTACTTC.

The chain links TRBV5-1 to TRBJ2-7, with D unresolved. The germline V and J ends were trimmed by 0 bases and 0 bases, with 7 bases remaining between them. CDR1 is SGHRS, CDR2 YFSETQ, per germline. The CDR3 runs to 14 residues. CDR3 amino acids: CASSLGWASYEQYF. The DNA of the CDR3 is TGCGCCAGCAGCTTGGGTTGGGCCTCCTACGAGCAGTACTTC.

CDR3 amino acids: CAWSGGRTALFSGNTIYF. Here the CDR3 DNA reads TGTGCCTGGAGCGGGGGGAGGACAGCCCTTTTCTCTGGAAACACCATATATTTT. The gene calls are TRBV30 and TRBJ1-3, with TRBD1 as a possible D gene (6 bases). The CDR3 contains 18 residues. CDR1 and CDR2 (germline): GTSNPN, SVGIG (reference sequence). Trimming stripped 3 bases from V and 0 bases from J, with 21 bases between.

The chain employs TRBV5-1 and TRBJ2-2, with 8 bases lining up with TRBD1. V dropped 7 bases and J dropped 7; count of bases not matched to a gene: 6. CDR1 and CDR2 from the germline V gene are SGHRS and YFSETQ. The CDR3 totals 13 residues. CDR3 bases: TGCGCCAGCTCCGGACAGGGCTACGGGGAGCTGTTTTTT. Encoded protein: CASSGQGYGELFF.

For the CDR3, the DNA is TGTGCCAGTAGTGAAGTGATAGCTAACTATGGCTACACCTTC. Translating it yields CASSEVIANYGYTF. The chain employs TRBV19 and TRBJ1-2, with unresolved D. The CDR3 contains 14 residues. V gave up 5 bases and J gave up 0 bases, with 10 bases separating them. Germline V gene lookup returns CDR1 LNHDA and CDR2 SQIVND (reference sequence).

The chain carries TRBV5-1 and TRBJ2-2; 8 nucleotides line up with TRBD2. With 4 bases clipped from V and 0 bases from J, the junction kept 8 bases outside the gene matches. This CDR3 has 17 residues. CDR1 is SGHRS and CDR2 is YFSETQ in the germline V gene. The CDR3 DNA sequence: TGCGCCAGCAGCCCGGGCGTAGCGGGGCCGAACACCGGGGAGCTGTTTTTT. Translating it yields CASSPGVAGPNTGELFF.

The rearrangement links TRBV6-1 to TRBJ1-6; TRBD1 agrees at 8 bases. With V trimmed by 2 bases and J by 7 bases, 10 bases remained unmatched. The germline CDR1 and CDR2 sequences are MNHNS and SASEGT. The CDR3 has 17 amino acids. Written as DNA, the CDR3 is TGTGCCAGCAGTGAACCGGGCAGGGGGCTTCGGAATTCACCCCTCCACTTT. Translating it yields CASSEPGRGLRNSPLHF.

The CDR3 here is CASSYSIGNYEQYF. CDR3 bases: TGTGCCAGCAGTTACTCGATCGGGAACTACGAGCAGTACTTC. The chain combines TRBV6-5 with TRBJ2-7, with D possibly matching TRBD2 (5 bases). V was clipped by 0 bases and J by 3 bases, with 9 bases between them. There are 14 residues in the CDR3. Germline-derived CDR1 and CDR2 are MNHEY and SVGAGI.

The chain is built from TRBV30 and TRBJ1-1; D call uncertain. Deletions cut 1 base from V and 8 bases from J, with 14 bases between. This CDR3 contains 13 residues. Germline CDR1 and CDR2: GTSNPN and SVGIG (reference sequence). CDR3 coding DNA: TGTGCCTGGAGTGGTAGGGCTCGGCAGGAAGCTTTCTTT. Protein sequence: CAWSGRARQEAFF.

In nucleotides, the CDR3 is TGTGCCAGCGGAAGGGACAGGGGAACAGATACGCAGTATTTT. Its translation is CASGRDRGTDTQYF. The chain recombines TRBV2 with TRBJ2-3; 10 bases agree with TRBD1. Germline V gene data show CDR1 as SNHLY and CDR2 as FYNNEI. The CDR3 runs to 14 residues. V lost 8 bases to trimming and J lost 3 bases; unmatched junction nucleotides: 5.

The rearrangement links TRBV5-5 to TRBJ1-1, with 7 bases that match TRBD1. V was pared by 4 bases and J by 0 bases, with 6 bases of the junction left unmatched. The length of the CDR3 is 15 residues. Looked up from germline, CDR1 is SGHKS and CDR2 is YYEKEE (reference sequence). This chain's CDR3 is CASSPSGGLNTEAFF. DNA of the CDR3: TGTGCCAGCAGCCCCTCAGGGGGTTTGAACACTGAAGCTTTCTTT.